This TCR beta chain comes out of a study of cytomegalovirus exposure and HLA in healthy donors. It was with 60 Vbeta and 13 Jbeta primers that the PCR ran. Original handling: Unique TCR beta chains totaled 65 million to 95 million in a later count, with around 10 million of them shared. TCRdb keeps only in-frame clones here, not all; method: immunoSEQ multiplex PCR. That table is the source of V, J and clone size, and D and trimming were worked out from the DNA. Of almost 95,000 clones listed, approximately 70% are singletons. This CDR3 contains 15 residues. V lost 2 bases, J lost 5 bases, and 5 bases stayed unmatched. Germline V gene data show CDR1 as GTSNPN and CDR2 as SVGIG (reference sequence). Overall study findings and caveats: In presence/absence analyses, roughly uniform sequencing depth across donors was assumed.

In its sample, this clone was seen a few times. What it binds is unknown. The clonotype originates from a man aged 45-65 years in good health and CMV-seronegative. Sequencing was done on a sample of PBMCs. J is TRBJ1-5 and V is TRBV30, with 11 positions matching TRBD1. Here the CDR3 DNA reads TGTGCCTGGAGTCGGGACAGGGGGGGATATCAGCCCCAGCATTTT. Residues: CAWSRDRGGYQPQHF.